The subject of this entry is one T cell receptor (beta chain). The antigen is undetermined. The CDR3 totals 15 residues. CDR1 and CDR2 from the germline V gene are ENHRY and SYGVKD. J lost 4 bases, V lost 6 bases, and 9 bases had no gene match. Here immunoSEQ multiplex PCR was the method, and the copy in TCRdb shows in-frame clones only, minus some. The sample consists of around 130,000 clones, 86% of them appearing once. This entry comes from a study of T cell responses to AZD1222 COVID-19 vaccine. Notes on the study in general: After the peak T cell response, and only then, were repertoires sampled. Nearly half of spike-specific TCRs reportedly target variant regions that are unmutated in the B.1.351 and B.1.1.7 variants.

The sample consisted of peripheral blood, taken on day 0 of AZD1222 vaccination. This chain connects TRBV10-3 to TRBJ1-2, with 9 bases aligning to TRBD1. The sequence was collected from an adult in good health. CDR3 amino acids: CAISYPGQGFYGYTF. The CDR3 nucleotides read TGTGCCATCAGCTATCCGGGACAGGGATTCTATGGCTACACCTTC.